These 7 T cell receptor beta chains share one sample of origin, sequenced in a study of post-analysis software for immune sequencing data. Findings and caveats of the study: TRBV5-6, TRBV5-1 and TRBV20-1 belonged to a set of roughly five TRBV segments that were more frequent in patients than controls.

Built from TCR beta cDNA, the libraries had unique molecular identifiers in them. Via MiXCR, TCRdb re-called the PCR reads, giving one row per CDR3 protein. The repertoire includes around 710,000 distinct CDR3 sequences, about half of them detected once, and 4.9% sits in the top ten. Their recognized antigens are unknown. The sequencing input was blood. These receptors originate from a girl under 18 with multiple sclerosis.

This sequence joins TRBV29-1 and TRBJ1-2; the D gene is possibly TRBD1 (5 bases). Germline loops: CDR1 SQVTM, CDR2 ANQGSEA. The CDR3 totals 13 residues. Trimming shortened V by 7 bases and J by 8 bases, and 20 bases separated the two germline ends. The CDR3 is CSAQTDPARGYTF. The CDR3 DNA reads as TGCAGCGCTCAGACAGATCCGGCTCGGGGCTACACCTTC.

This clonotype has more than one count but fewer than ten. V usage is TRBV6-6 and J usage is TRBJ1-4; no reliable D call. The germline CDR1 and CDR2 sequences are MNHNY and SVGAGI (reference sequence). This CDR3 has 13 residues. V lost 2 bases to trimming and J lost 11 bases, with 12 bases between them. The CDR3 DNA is TGTGCCAGCAGTTACGGCCGACGGGCCAAACTGTTTTTT. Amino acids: CASSYGRRAKLFF.

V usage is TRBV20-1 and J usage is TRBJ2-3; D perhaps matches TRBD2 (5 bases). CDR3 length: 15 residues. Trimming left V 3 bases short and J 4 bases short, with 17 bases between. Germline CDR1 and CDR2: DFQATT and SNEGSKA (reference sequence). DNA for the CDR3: TGCAGTGCTAGCCCGGGGTTTGGAGGTTCAGATACGCAGTATTTT. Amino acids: CSASPGFGGSDTQYF.

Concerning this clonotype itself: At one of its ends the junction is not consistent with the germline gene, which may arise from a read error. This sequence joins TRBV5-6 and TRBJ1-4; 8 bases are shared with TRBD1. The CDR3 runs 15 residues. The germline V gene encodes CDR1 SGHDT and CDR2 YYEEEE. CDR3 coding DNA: TGTGCCAGCAGCTCTACCGGGACAGGCCTAGAAAAACGGTTTTTT. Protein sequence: CASSSTGTGLEKRFF.

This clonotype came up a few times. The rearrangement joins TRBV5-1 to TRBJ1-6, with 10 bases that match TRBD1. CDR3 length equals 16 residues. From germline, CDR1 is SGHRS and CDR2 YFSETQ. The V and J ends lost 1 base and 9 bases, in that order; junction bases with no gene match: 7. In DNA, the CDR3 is TGCGCCAGCAGCTTGCCTAGGGACAGGGGCGCTTCACCCCTCCACTTT. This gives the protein CASSLPRDRGASPLHF.

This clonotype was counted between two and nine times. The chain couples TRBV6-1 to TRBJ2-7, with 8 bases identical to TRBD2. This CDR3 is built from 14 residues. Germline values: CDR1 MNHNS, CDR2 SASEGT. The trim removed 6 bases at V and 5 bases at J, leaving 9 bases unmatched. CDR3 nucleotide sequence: TGTGCCAGCAGGACAAGCGGGAGTGAACACGAGCAGTACTTC. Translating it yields CASRTSGSEHEQYF.

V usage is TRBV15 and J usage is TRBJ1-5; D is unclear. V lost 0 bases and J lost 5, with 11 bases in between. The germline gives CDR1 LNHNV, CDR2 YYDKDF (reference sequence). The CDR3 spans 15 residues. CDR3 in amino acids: CATSRDRVGYQPQHF. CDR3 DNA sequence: TGTGCCACCAGCAGAGATAGGGTAGGGTATCAGCCCCAGCATTTT. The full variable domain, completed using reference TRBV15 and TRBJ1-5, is DAMVIQNPRYQVTQFGKPVTLSCSQTLNHNVMYWYQQKSSQAPKLLFHYYDKDFNNEADTPDNFQSRRPNTSFCFLDIRSPGLGDTAMYLCATSRDRVGYQPQHFGDGTRLSIL.